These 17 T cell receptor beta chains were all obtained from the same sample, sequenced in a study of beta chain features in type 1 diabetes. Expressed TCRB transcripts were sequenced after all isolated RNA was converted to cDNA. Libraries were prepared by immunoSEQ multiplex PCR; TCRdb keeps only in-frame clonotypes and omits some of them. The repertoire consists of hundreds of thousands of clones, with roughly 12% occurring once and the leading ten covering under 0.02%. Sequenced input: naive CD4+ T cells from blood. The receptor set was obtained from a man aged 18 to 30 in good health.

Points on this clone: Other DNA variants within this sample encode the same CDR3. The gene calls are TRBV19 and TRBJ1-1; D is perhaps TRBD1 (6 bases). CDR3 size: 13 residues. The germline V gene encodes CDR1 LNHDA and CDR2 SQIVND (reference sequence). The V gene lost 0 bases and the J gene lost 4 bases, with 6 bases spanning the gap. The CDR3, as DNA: TGTGCCAGTAGTATAGACAGGGGCACTGAAGCTTTCTTT. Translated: CASSIDRGTEAFF.

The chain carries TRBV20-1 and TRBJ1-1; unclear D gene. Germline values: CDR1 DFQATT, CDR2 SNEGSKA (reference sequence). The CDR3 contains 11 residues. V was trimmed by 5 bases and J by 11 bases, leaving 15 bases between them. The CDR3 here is CSAGRASGAFF. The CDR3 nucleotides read TGCAGTGCTGGGAGGGCCTCTGGGGCTTTCTTT.

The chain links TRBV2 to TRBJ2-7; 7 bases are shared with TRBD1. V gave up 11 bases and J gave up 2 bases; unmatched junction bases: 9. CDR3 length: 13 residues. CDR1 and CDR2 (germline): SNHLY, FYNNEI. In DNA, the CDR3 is TGTGCCTCATCTAGGGACAGTCCCTACGAGCAGTACTTC. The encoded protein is CASSRDSPYEQYF.

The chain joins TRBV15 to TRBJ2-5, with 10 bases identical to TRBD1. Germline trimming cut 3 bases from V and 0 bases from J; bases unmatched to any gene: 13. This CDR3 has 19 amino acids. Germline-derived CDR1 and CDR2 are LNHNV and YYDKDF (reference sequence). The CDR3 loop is CATSRGPGQGISYQETQYF. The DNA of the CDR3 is TGTGCCACCAGCAGGGGCCCGGGACAGGGGATCTCGTACCAAGAGACCCAGTACTTC. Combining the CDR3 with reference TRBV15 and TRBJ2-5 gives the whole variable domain DAMVIQNPRYQVTQFGKPVTLSCSQTLNHNVMYWYQQKSSQAPKLLFHYYDKDFNNEADTPDNFQSRRPNTSFCFLDIRSPGLGDTAMYLCATSRGPGQGISYQETQYFGPGTRLLVL.

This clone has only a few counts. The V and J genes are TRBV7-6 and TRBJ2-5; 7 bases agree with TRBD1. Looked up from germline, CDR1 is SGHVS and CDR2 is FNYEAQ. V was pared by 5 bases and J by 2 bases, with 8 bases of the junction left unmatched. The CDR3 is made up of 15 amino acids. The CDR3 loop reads CASSQTGWDQETQYF. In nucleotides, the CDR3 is TGTGCCAGCAGCCAGACAGGGTGGGATCAAGAGACCCAGTACTTC.

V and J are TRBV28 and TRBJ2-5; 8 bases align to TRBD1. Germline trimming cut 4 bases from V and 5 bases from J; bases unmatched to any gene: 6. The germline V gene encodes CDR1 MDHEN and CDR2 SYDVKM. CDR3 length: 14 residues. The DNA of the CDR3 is TGTGCCAGCAGTTCCCCAGGGGGCTTGGAGACCCAGTACTTC. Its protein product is CASSSPGGLETQYF.

The CDR3, as DNA: TGCGCCAGCAGCCAAGCCACCAGCTCTGGGGCCAACGTCCTGACTTTC. This translates into CASSQATSSGANVLTF. J is TRBJ2-6 and V is TRBV4-3; D is uncertain. The ends were cut back, 1 base at V and 0 bases at J, with 7 bases in the middle. CDR1 is LGHNA and CDR2 is YSLEER in the germline V gene. The length of the CDR3 is 16 residues.

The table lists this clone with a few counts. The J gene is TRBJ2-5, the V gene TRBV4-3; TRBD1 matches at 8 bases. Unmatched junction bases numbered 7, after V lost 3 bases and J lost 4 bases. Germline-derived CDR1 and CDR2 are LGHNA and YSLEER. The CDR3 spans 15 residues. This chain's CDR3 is CASSHGGTGGETQYF. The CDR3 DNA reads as TGCGCCAGCAGCCACGGAGGGACAGGTGGAGAGACCCAGTACTTC.

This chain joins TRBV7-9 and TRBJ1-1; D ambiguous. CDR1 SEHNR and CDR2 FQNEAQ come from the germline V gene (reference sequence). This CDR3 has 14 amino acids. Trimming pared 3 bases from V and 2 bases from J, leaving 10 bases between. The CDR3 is CASSLDLTNTEAFF. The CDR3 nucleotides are TGTGCCAGCAGCTTGGACTTAACTAACACTGAAGCTTTCTTT.

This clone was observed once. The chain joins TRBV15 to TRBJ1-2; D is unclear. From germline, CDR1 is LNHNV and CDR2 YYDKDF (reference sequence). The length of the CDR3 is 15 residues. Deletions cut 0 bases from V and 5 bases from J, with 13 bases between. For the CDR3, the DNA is TGTGCCACCAGCAGAGATCGGCCGGGGTGGTATGGCTACACCTTC. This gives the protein CATSRDRPGWYGYTF.

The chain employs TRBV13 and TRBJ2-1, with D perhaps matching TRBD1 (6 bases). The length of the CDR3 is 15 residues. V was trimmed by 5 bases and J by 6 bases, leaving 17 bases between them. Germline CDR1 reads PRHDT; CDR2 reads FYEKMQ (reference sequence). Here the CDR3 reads CASSATSNRANEQFF. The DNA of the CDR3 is TGTGCCAGCAGCGCGACATCGAACAGGGCCAATGAGCAGTTCTTC.

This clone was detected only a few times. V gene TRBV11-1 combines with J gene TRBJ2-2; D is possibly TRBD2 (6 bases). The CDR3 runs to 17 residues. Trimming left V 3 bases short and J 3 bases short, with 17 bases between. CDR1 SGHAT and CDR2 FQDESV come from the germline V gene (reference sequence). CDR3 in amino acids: CASSLFGGVLDTGELFF. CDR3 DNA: TGTGCCAGCAGCTTGTTCGGGGGTGTGTTGGACACCGGGGAGCTGTTTTTT.

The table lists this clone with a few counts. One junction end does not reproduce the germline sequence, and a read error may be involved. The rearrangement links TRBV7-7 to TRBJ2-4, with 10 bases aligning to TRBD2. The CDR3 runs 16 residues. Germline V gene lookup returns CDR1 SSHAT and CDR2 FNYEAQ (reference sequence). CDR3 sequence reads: CASSFSSGRAAGIQYF. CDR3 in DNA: TGTGCTAGCAGCTTTTCCAGCGGGAGGGCCGCTGGGATTCAGTACTTC. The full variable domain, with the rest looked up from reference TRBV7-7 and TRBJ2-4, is GAGVSQSPRYKVTKRGQDVTLRCDPISSHATLYWYQQALGQGPEFLTYFNYEAQPDKSGLPSDRFSAERPEGSISTLTIQRTEQRDSAMYRCASSFSSGRAAGIQYFGAGTRLSVL.

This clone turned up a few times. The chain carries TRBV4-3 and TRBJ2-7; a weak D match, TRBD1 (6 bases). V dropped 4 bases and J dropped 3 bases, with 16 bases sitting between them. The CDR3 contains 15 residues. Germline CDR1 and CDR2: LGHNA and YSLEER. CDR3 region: CASSLGTDSNYEQYF. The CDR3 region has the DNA TGCGCCAGCAGCCTCGGGACGGACAGCAACTACGAGCAGTACTTC.

The CDR3 is CASSSRGNRYDNEQFF. As DNA, the CDR3 is TGTGCCAGCAGTTCCCGGGGGAACAGGTACGACAATGAGCAGTTCTTC. The J gene is TRBJ2-1, the V gene TRBV28; tentatively, D is TRBD2 (6 bases). Looked up from germline, CDR1 is MDHEN and CDR2 is SYDVKM. The CDR3 contains 16 residues. The V end lost 4 bases, the J end lost 5 bases, and 18 bases lay between the germline ends.

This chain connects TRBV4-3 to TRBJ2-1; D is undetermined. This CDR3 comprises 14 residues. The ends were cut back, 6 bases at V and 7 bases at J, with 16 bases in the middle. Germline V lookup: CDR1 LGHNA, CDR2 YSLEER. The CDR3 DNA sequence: TGCGCCAGCAGAGAGACACATTCGGAAAATGAGCAGTTCTTC. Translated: CASRETHSENEQFF.

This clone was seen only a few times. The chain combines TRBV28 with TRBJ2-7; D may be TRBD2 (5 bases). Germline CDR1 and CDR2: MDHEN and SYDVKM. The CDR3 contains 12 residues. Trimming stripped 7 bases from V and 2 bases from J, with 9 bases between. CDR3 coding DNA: TGTGCCAGCACGAGGGTTCCCTACGAGCAGTACTTC. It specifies CASTRVPYEQYF.